This T cell receptor beta chain was sequenced in a study of blood T cell repertoires in COVID-19. On the study more broadly: Samples came from the United States, Italy and Spain, spanning acute and convalescent COVID-19. Sources were T cells, B-cell-depleted T cells, or PBMCs; the material itself was cDNA or gDNA.

In the authors' workflow: It was from reference gene primer amplification that nucleated cell counts were estimated. Some clones are missing from TCRdb's copy, which holds only in-frame ones; the method was immunoSEQ multiplex PCR. That table supplies the V and J calls and clone size; D and trimming were determined from the DNA. The table has more than 250,000 clones, 75% to 90% seen once. The receptor was derived from a woman between 25 and 40 years old who had recovered from COVID-19. The sample consisted of peripheral blood.

CDR3 in DNA: TGTGCCAGCAGTCACCTAGGCGACAGGGCTGATGAGCAGTTCTTC. Residues: CASSHLGDRADEQFF. The chain employs TRBV6-2 or TRBV6-3 and TRBJ2-1, with 7 bases matching TRBD1. The CDR3 spans 15 residues. V lost 5 bases to trimming and J lost 8 bases; unmatched junction nucleotides: 12. Germline values: CDR1 MNHEY, CDR2 SVGEGT.